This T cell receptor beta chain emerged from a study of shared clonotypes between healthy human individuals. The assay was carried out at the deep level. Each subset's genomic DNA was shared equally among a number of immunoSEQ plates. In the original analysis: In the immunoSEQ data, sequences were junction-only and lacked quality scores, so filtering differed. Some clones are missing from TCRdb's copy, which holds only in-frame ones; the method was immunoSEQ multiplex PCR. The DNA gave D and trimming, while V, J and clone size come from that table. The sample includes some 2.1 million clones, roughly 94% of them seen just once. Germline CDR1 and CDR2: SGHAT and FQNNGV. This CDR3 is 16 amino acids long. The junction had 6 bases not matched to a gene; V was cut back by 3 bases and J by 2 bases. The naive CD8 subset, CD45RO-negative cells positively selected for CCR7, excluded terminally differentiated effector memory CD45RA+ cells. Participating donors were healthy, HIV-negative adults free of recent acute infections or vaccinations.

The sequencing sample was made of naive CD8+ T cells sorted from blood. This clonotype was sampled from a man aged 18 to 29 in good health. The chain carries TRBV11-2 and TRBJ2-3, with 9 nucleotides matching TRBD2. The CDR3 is CASSLYSGGDTDTQYF. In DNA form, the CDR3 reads TGTGCCAGCAGCTTGTATAGCGGGGGCGACACAGATACGCAGTATTTT.